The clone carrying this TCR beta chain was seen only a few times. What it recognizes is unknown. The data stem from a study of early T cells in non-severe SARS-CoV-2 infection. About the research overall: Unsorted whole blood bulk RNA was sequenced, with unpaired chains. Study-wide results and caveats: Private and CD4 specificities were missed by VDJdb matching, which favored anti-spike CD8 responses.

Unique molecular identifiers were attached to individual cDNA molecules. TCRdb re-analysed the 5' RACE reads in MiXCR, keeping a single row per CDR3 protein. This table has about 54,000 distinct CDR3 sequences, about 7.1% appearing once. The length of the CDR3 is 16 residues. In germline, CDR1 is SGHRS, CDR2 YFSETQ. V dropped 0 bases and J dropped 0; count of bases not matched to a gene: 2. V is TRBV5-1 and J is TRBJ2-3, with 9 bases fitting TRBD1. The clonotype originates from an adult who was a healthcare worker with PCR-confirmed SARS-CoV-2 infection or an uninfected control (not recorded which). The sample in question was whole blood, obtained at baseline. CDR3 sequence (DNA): TGCGCCAGCAGCTTGGTTGGGACAGGGAGCACAGATACGCAGTATTTT. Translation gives CASSLVGTGSTDTQYF.